Presented here are 18 T cell receptor beta chains from one specimen sequenced in a study of cytomegalovirus exposure and HLA in healthy donors. It was with 60 Vbeta and 13 Jbeta primers that the PCR ran. Generated by immunoSEQ multiplex PCR, the TCRdb table keeps only in-frame clones and is missing some. The table records approximately 81,000 clones, over 70% of them present only once. The material sequenced was PBMCs. All receptors derive from a man aged 35 to 55 in good health and CMV-seropositive.

V usage is TRBV28 and J usage is TRBJ1-1; a possible D gene is TRBD1 (5 bases). Trimming pared 7 bases from V and 6 bases from J, leaving 15 bases between. The germline gives CDR1 MDHEN, CDR2 SYDVKM. The CDR3 is made up of 13 amino acids. The CDR3 region has the DNA TGTGCCAGCACTCTGGACACTCAGCCTGAAGCTTTCTTT. This codes for CASTLDTQPEAFF.

The chain uses TRBV6-1 and TRBJ1-1; 10 bases agree with TRBD1. The CDR3 consists of 15 residues. Germline CDR1 reads MNHNS; CDR2 reads SASEGT. Losses at the gene ends were 6 bases for V and 3 bases for J; bases not matched to a gene: 7. CDR3 sequence: CASSPLGTGDTEAFF. CDR3 coding DNA: TGTGCCAGCAGCCCTCTCGGGACAGGGGACACTGAAGCTTTCTTT.

The chain joins TRBV7-2 to TRBJ2-2; possibly TRBD1 for D (6 bases). Germline CDR1 SGHTA, CDR2 FQGNSA. V gave up 3 bases and J gave up 3 bases, with 11 bases separating them. This CDR3 contains 15 residues. The CDR3 sequence is CASSLGAPYTGELFF. The CDR3 coding sequence is TGTGCCAGCAGCTTGGGGGCGCCCTACACCGGGGAGCTGTTTTTT.

This clone was detected many times. V and J are TRBV7-9 and TRBJ2-7; 8 bases line up with TRBD1. The germline V gene has CDR1 SEHNR and CDR2 FQNEAQ (reference sequence). This CDR3 has 14 residues. Germline trimming cut 5 bases from V and 5 bases from J; bases unmatched to any gene: 8. The CDR3 here is CASSPGDRWHEQYF. CDR3 nucleotide sequence: TGTGCCAGCAGCCCCGGGGACAGGTGGCACGAGCAGTACTTC. Full variable domain (rest looked up from reference TRBV7-9 and TRBJ2-7): DTGVSQNPRHKITKRGQNVTFRCDPISEHNRLYWYRQTLGQGPEFLTYFQNEAQLEKSRLLSDRFSAERPKGSFSTLEIQRTEQGDSAMYLCASSPGDRWHEQYFGPGTRLTVT.

The chain employs TRBV2 and TRBJ2-7, with D tentatively TRBD1 (7 bases). This CDR3 is built from 14 residues. V lost 3 bases and J 5 bases, leaving 14 bases between the germline ends. Germline CDR1 and CDR2: SNHLY and FYNNEI. The CDR3 region is CASSEEEGAHEQYF. CDR3 nucleotide sequence: TGTGCCAGCAGTGAGGAGGAGGGGGCCCACGAGCAGTACTTC. The whole variable domain, filled in from reference TRBV2 and TRBJ2-7, reads EPEVTQTPSHQVTQMGQEVILRCVPISNHLYFYWYRQILGQKVEFLVSFYNNEISEKSEIFDDQFSVERPDGSNFTLKIRSTKLEDSAMYFCASSEEEGAHEQYFGPGTRLTVT.

V and J are TRBV10-3 and TRBJ2-7; TRBD2 is a possible D gene (6 bases). The CDR3 is 11 residues long. Trimming took 7 bases from V and 7 from J, leaving 11 bases between them. Germline lookup yields CDR1 ENHRY and CDR2 SYGVKD. CDR3 sequence reads: CAITGGGEQYF. In DNA form, the CDR3 reads TGTGCCATCACCGGGGGAGGAGAGCAGTACTTC.

The chain links TRBV5-1 to TRBJ2-3; TRBD1 matches 9 bases. Germline CDR1 and CDR2: SGHRS and YFSETQ. The CDR3 extends over 17 amino acids. V gave up 4 bases and J gave up 6 bases; unmatched junction bases: 15. The CDR3 nucleotides read TGCGCCAGCAGCCCCTACCACAGGGGGCTTCAAGCGGATACGCAGTATTTT. Translating it yields CASSPYHRGLQADTQYF.

The chain employs TRBV18 and TRBJ1-3, with 9 bases matching TRBD1. Trimming took 5 bases from V and 0 from J; bases not matched to a gene: 8. Looked up from germline, CDR1 is KGHSH and CDR2 is LQKENI. CDR3 length: 17 amino acids. The CDR3 is CASSIKTGGSSGNTIYF. The CDR3 coding sequence is TGTGCCAGCTCAATCAAGACAGGGGGAAGCTCTGGAAACACCATATATTTT.

V and J are TRBV7-9 and TRBJ2-3; TRBD1 agrees at 7 bases. CDR1 is SEHNR, CDR2 FQNEAQ, per germline (reference sequence). Trimming at V came to 3 bases and at J to 0 bases, leaving 9 bases not matched to a gene. The CDR3 loop spans 17 amino acids. The CDR3 DNA reads TGTGCCAGCAGCTTCGGGACAGCACCTTATAGCACAGATACGCAGTATTTT. It codes for CASSFGTAPYSTDTQYF.

The chain couples TRBV5-4 to TRBJ1-2; D perhaps matches TRBD1 (5 bases). CDR1 and CDR2 (germline): SGHNT, YYREEE (reference sequence). The CDR3 totals 14 residues. V lost 3 bases to trimming and J lost 3 bases, with 12 bases between them. This CDR3 is CASSSRESDYGYTF. The CDR3 DNA sequence: TGTGCCAGCAGCTCCAGGGAATCGGACTATGGCTACACCTTC.

This sequence joins TRBV6-1 and TRBJ1-6; the D is unclear. Trimming took off 5 bases at V and 0 bases at J, with 8 bases between the two ends. This CDR3 has 15 amino acids. Germline V gene data show CDR1 as MNHNS and CDR2 as SASEGT. DNA for the CDR3: TGTGCCAGCAGTCCGGAGAGCTCCTATAATTCACCCCTCCACTTT. This gives the protein CASSPESSYNSPLHF.

This clone was seen only a few times. The chain carries TRBV6-5 and TRBJ2-7, with 7 bases matching TRBD2. V was clipped by 2 bases and J by 2 bases; unmatched bases: 6. Per the germline V gene, CDR1 is MNHEY and CDR2 is SVGAGI. The CDR3 spans 15 residues. For the CDR3, the DNA is TGTGCCAGCAGTTACAGGGGTCTAGCGGCCTACGAGCAGTACTTC. It is translated as CASSYRGLAAYEQYF.

The rearrangement uses TRBV7-9 and TRBJ2-5, with 8 nucleotides matching TRBD1. Germline V lookup: CDR1 SEHNR, CDR2 FQNEAQ (reference sequence). This CDR3 contains 11 residues. The CDR3 region is CSAGGLETQYF. The CDR3 DNA reads as TGTTCCGCAGGGGGCCTGGAGACCCAGTACTTC.

The chain uses TRBV5-6 and TRBJ2-7, with D tentatively TRBD1 (6 bases). Germline assignment: CDR1 SGHDT and CDR2 YYEEEE. V dropped 2 bases and J dropped 7 bases, with 10 bases sitting between them. The CDR3 covers 12 residues. CDR3: CASSFGQWEQYF. The CDR3 DNA sequence: TGTGCCAGCAGCTTCGGACAGTGGGAGCAGTACTTC. The full variable domain, its missing parts supplied by reference TRBV5-6 and TRBJ2-7, is DAGVTQSPTHLIKTRGQQVTLRCSPKSGHDTVSWYQQALGQGPQFIFQYYEEEERQRGNFPDRFSGHQFPNYSSELNVNALLLGDSALYLCASSFGQWEQYFGPGTRLTVT.

The J gene is TRBJ2-7, the V gene TRBV28; possible D gene TRBD1, 6 bases. CDR1 MDHEN and CDR2 SYDVKM come from the germline V gene. The CDR3 runs 13 residues. V dropped 4 bases and J dropped 2 bases, with 9 bases sitting between them. The CDR3 region has the DNA TGTGCCAGCAGTTCGGACAGAACCTACGAGCAGTACTTC. Translation: CASSSDRTYEQYF.

A word on this clone: An end of the junction differs from the germline gene, which may be a read error. The chain joins TRBV7-2 to TRBJ2-1; 9 positions match TRBD2. Germline V lookup: CDR1 SGHTA, CDR2 FQGNSA. CDR3 size: 14 residues. This CDR3 reads CASSLERSGGSSLF. The CDR3 nucleotides are TGTGCCAGCAGCCTGGAGCGGAGCGGGGGGAGCAGTCTCTTC.

This clone showed up just once. This sequence joins TRBV5-1 and TRBJ2-3; D possibly corresponds to TRBD2 (5 bases). Germline-derived CDR1 and CDR2 are SGHRS and YFSETQ. The CDR3 has 15 amino acids. The V and J ends lost 4 bases and 0 bases respectively, with 12 bases between them. CDR3 sequence: CASSRSGISTDTQYF. CDR3 nucleotides: TGCGCCAGCAGCAGGAGCGGTATCAGCACAGATACGCAGTATTTT.

The chain uses TRBV10-3 and TRBJ2-1, with 7 positions matching TRBD1. Germline-derived CDR1 and CDR2 are ENHRY and SYGVKD. The CDR3 covers 12 residues. V gave up 4 bases and J gave up 9 bases; unmatched junction bases: 3. The CDR3 sequence is CAISGQGGEQFF. The CDR3 DNA reads as TGTGCCATCAGTGGACAGGGTGGTGAGCAGTTCTTC.